These 27 T cell receptor beta chains originate from one sample sequenced in a study of T cell changes during pregnancy in multiple sclerosis. Assay used: immunoSEQ multiplex PCR; TCRdb lists only in-frame clones, some missing. The sample consists of under 150,000 clones, 90% to 96% of them appearing once. Sequences were derived from peripheral blood, sampled after pregnancy. These receptor sequences come from a female donor with multiple sclerosis, enrolled in a pregnancy study.

The gene calls are TRBV27 and TRBJ2-3; D possibly corresponds to TRBD2 (6 bases). The germline CDR1 and CDR2 sequences are MNHEY and SMNVEV (reference sequence). The CDR3 extends over 15 amino acids. V was shortened by 2 bases and J by 4 bases, with 13 bases between the two germline ends. As DNA, the CDR3 is TGTGCCAGCAGTTTACGGAGGGGCCTCGCAGATACGCAGTATTTT. It specifies CASSLRRGLADTQYF.

The V gene is TRBV7-8, the J gene TRBJ2-7; weak D call: TRBD1 (6 bases). The CDR3 totals 15 residues. V was shortened by 3 bases and J by 4 bases, with 16 bases between the two germline ends. Germline loops: CDR1 SGHVS, CDR2 FQNEAQ. The CDR3, as DNA: TGTGCCAGCAGCTTGGGGGCAGGGAAGGTTTACGAGCAGTACTTC. Protein: CASSLGAGKVYEQYF.

The V call is TRBV6-5, the J call TRBJ2-3; no firm D call. Trimming pared 5 bases from V and 4 bases from J, leaving 10 bases between. CDR1 MNHEY and CDR2 SVGAGI come from the germline V gene. This CDR3 is built from 13 residues. The CDR3 coding sequence is TGTGCCAGCAGTCTGCTAGGATCAGATACGCAGTATTTT. Residues: CASSLLGSDTQYF.

V is TRBV29-1 and J is TRBJ2-1, with 14 bases matching TRBD2. This CDR3 contains 15 residues. V was clipped by 6 bases and J by 8 bases; unmatched bases: 9. Germline assignment: CDR1 SQVTM and CDR2 ANQGSEA. The CDR3 reads CSVDGLAGGSDEQFF. The CDR3 bases are TGCAGCGTGGACGGACTAGCGGGAGGTTCCGATGAGCAGTTCTTC.

V is TRBV28 and J is TRBJ1-5; D remains unclear. This CDR3 comprises 17 residues. In germline, CDR1 is MDHEN, CDR2 SYDVKM. V lost 0 bases to trimming and J lost 1 base, with 13 bases between them. As DNA, the CDR3 is TGTGCCAGCAGTTTATGGGTCTCTTACTCCAGCAATCAGCCCCAGCATTTT. Translation: CASSLWVSYSSNQPQHF. Full variable domain (remainder filled in from reference TRBV28 and TRBJ1-5): DVKVTQSSRYLVKRTGEKVFLECVQDMDHENMFWYRQDPGLGLRLIYFSYDVKMKEKGDIPEGYSVSREKKERFSLILESASTNQTSMYLCASSLWVSYSSNQPQHFGDGTRLSIL.

The count of this clone is one. The chain has TRBV7-2 and TRBJ2-7, with TRBD2 identical over 7 bases. The CDR3 extends over 16 amino acids. V trimming: 5 bases; J trimming: 6 bases; junction bases outside the gene matches: 16. The germline V gene encodes CDR1 SGHTA and CDR2 FQGNSA. The chain's CDR3 is CASSPLRRTSICEQYF. The DNA for the CDR3 is TGTGCCAGCAGCCCCCTCCGGAGGACTAGTATTTGCGAGCAGTACTTC.

The V and J genes are TRBV15 and TRBJ2-6; 7 bases fit TRBD2. Trimming removed 2 bases from V and 5 bases from J; junction bases left unmatched: 6. The germline V gene has CDR1 LNHNV and CDR2 YYDKDF (reference sequence). This CDR3 comprises 16 residues. The CDR3 DNA is TGTGCCACCAGCAGAATTGGGAGGGACTGGGCCAACGTCCTGACTTTC. Translation: CATSRIGRDWANVLTF.

This chain connects TRBV2 to TRBJ2-7; maybe TRBD2 (6 bases). CDR3 length: 15 residues. Per the germline V gene, CDR1 is SNHLY and CDR2 is FYNNEI. Trimming shortened V by 8 bases and J by 1 base, and 18 bases separated the two germline ends. CDR3 bases: TGTGCCAGCGCGGGGCTACCCGGCGGATCCTACGAGCAGTACTTC. The encoded protein is CASAGLPGGSYEQYF.

This chain connects TRBV5-4 to TRBJ2-1, with 11 bases fitting TRBD2. V trimming: 4 bases; J trimming: 1 base; junction bases outside the gene matches: 4. CDR3 size: 16 residues. Germline assignment: CDR1 SGHNT and CDR2 YYREEE (reference sequence). The CDR3 sequence is CASSPGLAVSYNEQFF. CDR3 bases: TGTGCCAGCAGCCCGGGACTAGCGGTGTCCTACAATGAGCAGTTCTTC.

This clone was picked up one time. This sequence joins TRBV27 and TRBJ1-1; tentatively, D is TRBD1 (5 bases). Germline CDR1 reads MNHEY; CDR2 reads SMNVEV (reference sequence). V was clipped by 5 bases and J by 4 bases, with 17 bases between them. The CDR3 totals 15 residues. The CDR3 region is CASSTNRRRGTEAFF. In nucleotides, the CDR3 is TGTGCCAGCAGTACAAACAGGCGGAGAGGCACTGAAGCTTTCTTT.

The table lists this clone with a count of one. The V gene is TRBV19, the J gene TRBJ1-2, with 9 bases identical to TRBD1. The CDR3 contains 15 residues. V shed 6 bases, J shed 6 bases, and the junction held 11 bases outside the gene matches. Germline CDR1 reads LNHDA; CDR2 reads SQIVND (reference sequence). CDR3 nucleotide sequence: TGTGCCAGTAGGAAATCGGGACAGGGAGGAAATGGCTACACCTTC. This codes for CASRKSGQGGNGYTF.

This chain joins TRBV7-9 and TRBJ1-1; TRBD1 agrees at 7 bases. V was pared by 6 bases and J by 2 bases, with 9 bases of the junction left unmatched. The CDR3 has 15 amino acids. CDR1 is SEHNR, CDR2 FQNEAQ, per germline (reference sequence). The CDR3 DNA reads as TGTGCCAGCAGTCAAACAGGGGCCTTCAACACTGAAGCTTTCTTT. Its translation is CASSQTGAFNTEAFF.

The rearrangement links TRBV2 to TRBJ2-1; D is possibly TRBD2 (6 bases). Trimming stripped 4 bases from V and 10 bases from J, with 26 bases between. Germline V gives CDR1 SNHLY, CDR2 FYNNEI. This CDR3 is 17 amino acids long. Here the CDR3 DNA reads TGTGCCAGCAGTGTCAAGGGAAGGGACCTAGCGCGCCGCGAGCAGTTCTTC. Encoded protein: CASSVKGRDLARREQFF.

V and J are TRBV7-6 and TRBJ2-7; TRBD1 might be the D (5 bases). V was trimmed by 3 bases and J by 5 bases, leaving 8 bases between them. The CDR3 loop spans 12 amino acids. The V gene's germline CDR1 is SGHVS and CDR2 FNYEAQ. CDR3 in amino acids: CASSFSGNEQYF. The CDR3 bases are TGTGCCAGCAGCTTTTCAGGGAACGAGCAGTACTTC.

This clone has just one count. The chain links TRBV19 to TRBJ1-2, with 10 bases that match TRBD1. Germline V gene data show CDR1 as LNHDA and CDR2 as SQIVND (reference sequence). V gave up 6 bases and J gave up 3 bases; unmatched junction bases: 10. This CDR3 is built from 16 residues. In DNA form, the CDR3 reads TGTGCCAGTAGCCCAACCCCCGGACAGGGGGACTATGGCTACACCTTC. Its translation is CASSPTPGQGDYGYTF.

This chain connects TRBV27 to TRBJ2-3; 11 nucleotides line up with TRBD1. The trim removed 6 bases at V and 12 bases at J, leaving 17 bases unmatched. CDR3 length: 16 residues. Germline V CDR1 and CDR2: MNHEY, SMNVEV (reference sequence). The CDR3, as DNA: TGTGCCAGCAGCCAAAGGACAGGGGGCCATCGCCATCGACAGTATTTT. Residues: CASSQRTGGHRHRQYF.

The CDR3 loop is CASTPLTSGEQFF. The CDR3, as DNA: TGTGCCAGCACTCCCCTGACCTCAGGTGAGCAGTTCTTC. The chain employs TRBV27 and TRBJ2-1; D not certain. Trimming took off 7 bases at V and 9 bases at J, with 16 bases between the two ends. CDR1 is MNHEY, CDR2 SMNVEV, per germline (reference sequence). This CDR3 is built from 13 residues.

J is TRBJ2-3 and V is TRBV5-4; TRBD2 matches 9 bases. The germline CDR1 and CDR2 sequences are SGHNT and YYREEE (reference sequence). The CDR3 has 15 amino acids. V shed 0 bases, J shed 5 bases, and the junction held 4 bases outside the gene matches. The CDR3 region has the DNA TGTGCCAGCAGCTTGGGGGAGACTAGCGGAGATACGCAGTATTTT. Translation gives CASSLGETSGDTQYF.

The chain couples TRBV29-1 to TRBJ2-3, with 14 bases fitting TRBD2. The CDR3 is made up of 17 amino acids. V lost 7 bases, J lost 2 bases, and 11 bases stayed unmatched. Germline V lookup: CDR1 SQVTM, CDR2 ANQGSEA. The CDR3 is CSAGLAGEVTFTDTQYF. CDR3 coding DNA: TGCAGCGCGGGACTAGCGGGGGAAGTGACTTTCACAGATACGCAGTATTTT.

This chain links TRBV27 with TRBJ2-1; tentative D call: TRBD2 (5 bases). CDR1 MNHEY and CDR2 SMNVEV come from the germline V gene (reference sequence). The CDR3 runs 17 residues. Deletions cut 3 bases from V and 4 bases from J, with 19 bases between. Here the CDR3 DNA reads TGTGCCAGCAGTTTTCGGTCTAGTCGGGAACGATACAATGAGCAGTTCTTC. It specifies CASSFRSSRERYNEQFF.

The chain links TRBV2 to TRBJ1-5; unclear D gene. Trimming cost V 6 bases and J 4 bases, with 10 bases left between them. From germline, CDR1 is SNHLY and CDR2 FYNNEI. CDR3 size: 13 residues. CDR3 region: CASSRPTNQPQHF. CDR3 coding DNA: TGTGCCAGCAGCCGGCCGACAAATCAGCCCCAGCATTTT.

J is TRBJ2-7 and V is TRBV2, with 9 bases lining up with TRBD1. The CDR3 contains 15 residues. V lost 2 bases to trimming and J lost 5 bases; unmatched junction nucleotides: 7. Germline CDR1 and CDR2: SNHLY and FYNNEI. The CDR3 is CASSELGTGFDEQYF. The CDR3 DNA sequence: TGTGCCAGCAGTGAATTAGGGACAGGGTTTGACGAGCAGTACTTC. Full variable domain (outside the CDR3, taken from reference TRBV2 and TRBJ2-7): EPEVTQTPSHQVTQMGQEVILRCVPISNHLYFYWYRQILGQKVEFLVSFYNNEISEKSEIFDDQFSVERPDGSNFTLKIRSTKLEDSAMYFCASSELGTGFDEQYFGPGTRLTVT.

The rearrangement uses TRBV27 and TRBJ2-6, with 9 bases that match TRBD1. V trimming: 5 bases; J trimming: 0 bases; junction bases outside the gene matches: 8. This CDR3 spans 18 amino acids. Germline values: CDR1 MNHEY, CDR2 SMNVEV (reference sequence). The CDR3 sequence: CASSPGQGIPSGANVLTF. The CDR3 DNA reads TGTGCCAGCAGTCCAGGACAGGGGATTCCCTCTGGGGCCAACGTCCTGACTTTC. Combining the CDR3 with reference TRBV27 and TRBJ2-6 gives the whole variable domain EAQVTQNPRYLITVTGKKLTVTCSQNMNHEYMSWYRQDPGLGLRQIYYSMNVEVTDKGDVPEGYKVSRKEKRNFPLILESPSPNQTSLYFCASSPGQGIPSGANVLTFGAGSRLTVL.

The chain has TRBV27 and TRBJ2-7; 8 bases are shared with TRBD1. Germline CDR1 MNHEY, CDR2 SMNVEV (reference sequence). This CDR3 is 14 amino acids long. The trim removed 5 bases at V and 4 bases at J, leaving 7 bases unmatched. The CDR3 coding sequence is TGTGCCAGCAGTCCAGGGGGCGCTTGGTACGAGCAGTACTTC. Encoded protein: CASSPGGAWYEQYF.

The J gene is TRBJ2-7, the V gene TRBV6-1; 10 nucleotides line up with TRBD2. With V trimmed by 5 bases and J by 0 bases, 4 bases remained unmatched. CDR3 size: 15 residues. Per the germline V gene, CDR1 is MNHNS and CDR2 is SASEGT. In DNA, the CDR3 is TGTGCCAGCAGTACCCTAGCGGGGGCCTCCTACGAGCAGTACTTC. As protein: CASSTLAGASYEQYF.

This sequence joins TRBV7-9 and TRBJ2-7; 8 bases agree with TRBD1. CDR3 length: 13 amino acids. Germline V gives CDR1 SEHNR, CDR2 FQNEAQ (reference sequence). J lost 5 bases, V lost 11 bases, and 11 bases had no gene match. In DNA, the CDR3 is TGTGCCCTCCAGTCAGGGGGCTTCGACGAGCAGTACTTC. Amino acids: CALQSGGFDEQYF.

The chain employs TRBV19 and TRBJ2-5, with 9 nucleotides matching TRBD1. The CDR3 is 16 amino acids. CDR1 and CDR2 (germline): LNHDA, SQIVND (reference sequence). The junction had 8 bases not matched to a gene; V was cut back by 1 base and J by 5 bases. CDR3 sequence (DNA): TGTGCCAGTAGTATAGGGACAGGGGTTTTCGTGGAGACCCAGTACTTC. The encoded protein is CASSIGTGVFVETQYF.